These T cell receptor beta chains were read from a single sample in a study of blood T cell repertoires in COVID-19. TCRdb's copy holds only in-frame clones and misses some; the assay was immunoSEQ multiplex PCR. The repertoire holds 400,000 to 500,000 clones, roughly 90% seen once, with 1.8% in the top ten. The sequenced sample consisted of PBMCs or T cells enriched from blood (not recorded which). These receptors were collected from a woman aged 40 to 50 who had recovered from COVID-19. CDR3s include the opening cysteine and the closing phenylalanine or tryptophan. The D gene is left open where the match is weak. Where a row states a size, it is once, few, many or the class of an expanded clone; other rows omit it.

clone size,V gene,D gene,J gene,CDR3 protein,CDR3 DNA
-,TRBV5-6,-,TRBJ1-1,CASSLLGQSEAFF,TGTGCCAGCAGCTTGCTGGGACAATCGGAAGCTTTCTTT
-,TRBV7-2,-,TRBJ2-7,CASSLSSSYEQYF,TGTGCCAGCAGCCTGTCCAGCTCCTACGAGCAGTACTTC
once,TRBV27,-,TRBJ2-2,CASTLSAASNTGELFF,TGTGCCAGCACCCTATCCGCCGCCTCGAACACCGGGGAGCTGTTTTTT
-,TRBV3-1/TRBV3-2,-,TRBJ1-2,CASSHPTGPGSFGGYTF,TGTGCCAGCAGCCACCCTACCGGGCCAGGGTCATTTGGGGGCTACACCTTC
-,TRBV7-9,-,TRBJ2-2,CASSHPDRPPNTGELFF,TGTGCCAGCAGCCATCCCGACAGACCACCGAACACCGGGGAGCTGTTTTTT
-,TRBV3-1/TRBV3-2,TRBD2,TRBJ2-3,CASSQDAGAITDTQYF,TGTGCCAGCAGCCAAGACGCGGGAGCTATAACAGATACGCAGTATTTT
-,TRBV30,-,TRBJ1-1,CAWNVRTEAFF,TGTGCCTGGAATGTGAGGACTGAAGCTTTCTTT
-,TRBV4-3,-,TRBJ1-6,CASSPNDRANSPLHF,TGCGCCAGCAGCCCTAACGACAGAGCTAATTCACCCCTCCACTTT
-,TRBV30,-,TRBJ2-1,CAYNRVEQFF,TGTGCTTATAACAGGGTTGAGCAGTTCTTC
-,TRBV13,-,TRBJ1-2,CASSPGLGQRNYGYTF,TGTGCCAGCAGCCCCGGCCTTGGGCAGAGAAACTATGGCTACACCTTC
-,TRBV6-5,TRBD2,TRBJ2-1,CASGRTSGSYEQFF,TGTGCCAGCGGACGGACTAGCGGGAGCTATGAGCAGTTCTTC
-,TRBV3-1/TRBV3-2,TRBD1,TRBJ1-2,CASSFGQAYGYTF,TGTGCCAGCAGCTTCGGACAGGCGTATGGCTACACCTTC
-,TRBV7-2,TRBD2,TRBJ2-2,CASSFSGSTGELFF,TGTGCCAGCAGCTTTAGCGGGAGTACCGGGGAGCTGTTTTTT
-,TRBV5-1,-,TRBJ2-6,CASSPWTRLTSSGANVLTF,TGCGCCAGCAGTCCGTGGACGCGTCTTACTAGCTCTGGGGCCAACGTCCTGACTTTC
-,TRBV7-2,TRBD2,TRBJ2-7,CASSLRAGAEEQYF,TGTGCCAGCAGCCTAAGAGCGGGAGCGGAAGAGCAGTACTTC
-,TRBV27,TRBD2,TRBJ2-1,CASSLFSGTGELNEQFF,TGTGCCAGCAGTTTATTTAGCGGGACTGGGGAACTCAATGAGCAGTTCTTC
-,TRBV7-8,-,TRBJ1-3,CASSLVVSYGNTIYF,TGTGCCAGCAGCTTAGTTGTCAGCTACGGGAACACCATATATTTT
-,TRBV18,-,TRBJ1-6,CASSPAGSENSPLHF,TGTGCCAGCTCACCGGCAGGGTCTGAGAATTCACCCCTCCACTTT
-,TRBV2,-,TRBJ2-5,CASSREFDETQYF,TGTGCCAGCAGCCGGGAATTCGACGAGACCCAGTACTTC
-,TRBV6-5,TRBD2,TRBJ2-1,CASRLSLAFYNEQFF,TGTGCCAGCAGGTTATCACTAGCGTTCTACAATGAGCAGTTCTTC
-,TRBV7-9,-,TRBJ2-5,CASSLNLAQETQYF,TGTGCCAGCAGCTTAAACCTAGCCCAAGAGACCCAGTACTTC
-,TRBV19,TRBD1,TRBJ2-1,CASSPGPQGVSYNEQFF,TGTGCCAGTAGTCCTGGGCCACAGGGGGTTTCCTACAATGAGCAGTTCTTC
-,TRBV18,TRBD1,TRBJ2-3,CASSLNSGTGTTDTQYF,TGTGCCAGCTCACTAAATTCCGGGACAGGGACCACAGATACGCAGTATTTT
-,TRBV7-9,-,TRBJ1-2,CASTVPVGGSGYTF,TGTGCCAGCACAGTCCCCGTCGGGGGAAGTGGCTACACCTTC
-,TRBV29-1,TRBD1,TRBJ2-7,CSAVRQGAGEQYF,TGCAGCGCCGTAAGACAGGGGGCGGGCGAGCAGTACTTC
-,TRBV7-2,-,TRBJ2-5,CASSLALATQETQYF,TGTGCCAGCAGCTTAGCGCTAGCGACCCAAGAGACCCAGTACTTC
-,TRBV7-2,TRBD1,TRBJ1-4,CASSKTGPTNEKLFF,TGTGCCAGCAGCAAGACAGGGCCAACTAATGAAAAACTGTTTTTT
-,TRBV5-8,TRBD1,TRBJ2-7,CASSTGTGVSYEQYF,TGTGCCAGCAGCACCGGGACAGGGGTTTCCTACGAGCAGTACTTC
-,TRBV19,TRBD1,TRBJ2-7,CASSEQGFYEQYF,TGTGCCAGTAGTGAACAGGGGTTCTACGAGCAGTACTTC
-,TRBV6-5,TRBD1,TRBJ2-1,CASSFRQGASYNEQFF,TGTGCCAGCAGTTTCAGACAGGGCGCCTCCTACAATGAGCAGTTCTTC
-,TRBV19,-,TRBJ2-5,CASSDTARETQYF,TGTGCCAGTAGTGACACGGCAAGAGAGACCCAGTACTTC
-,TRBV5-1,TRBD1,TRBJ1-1,CASSLERGLTEAFF,TGCGCCAGCAGCTTAGAGAGGGGGCTAACTGAAGCTTTCTTT
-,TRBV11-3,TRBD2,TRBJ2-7,CASSLGYRAGGPVREQYF,TGTGCCAGCAGCTTAGGATATCGGGCGGGAGGGCCTGTGCGGGAGCAGTACTTC
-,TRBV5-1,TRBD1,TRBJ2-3,CASSLDRGGTDTQYF,TGCGCCAGCAGCCTAGACAGGGGGGGCACAGATACGCAGTATTTT
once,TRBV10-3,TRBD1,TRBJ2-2,CATRGTGQTGELFF,TGTGCCACCAGGGGGACAGGGCAGACCGGGGAGCTGTTTTTT
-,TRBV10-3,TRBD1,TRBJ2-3,CAISRTGGTDTQYF,TGTGCCATCAGTCGGACAGGGGGGACAGATACGCAGTATTTT
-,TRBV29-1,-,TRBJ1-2,CSASGLPYGYTF,TGCAGCGCCTCCGGACTCCCTTATGGCTACACCTTC
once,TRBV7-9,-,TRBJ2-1,CASSLNRVDEQFF,TGTGCCAGCAGCCTAAACCGCGTAGATGAGCAGTTCTTC
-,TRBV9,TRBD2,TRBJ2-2,CASRAGAGELFF,TGTGCCAGCAGGGCGGGAGCCGGGGAGCTGTTTTTT